Listed here are 26 T cell receptor beta chains from one sample, sequenced in a study of T cell responses to AZD1222 COVID-19 vaccine. Profiling relied on immunoSEQ multiplex PCR, and the TCRdb table lists in-frame clones only, not all of them. The sample shows 100,000 to 150,000 clones, approximately 90% of them seen only once. The sequencing used peripheral blood, collected 28 days after the second AZD1222 dose. These receptors were obtained from an adult who received the AZD1222 COVID-19 vaccine.

V and J are TRBV19 and TRBJ2-2; 8 nucleotides align to TRBD2. Looked up from germline, CDR1 is LNHDA and CDR2 is SQIVND (reference sequence). The CDR3 runs 15 residues. Trimming cost V 6 bases and J 3 bases; bases outside gene matches: 6. In DNA form, the CDR3 reads TGTGCCAGTAGCCTGGGGACTAGTGACACCGGGGAGCTGTTTTTT. Its translation is CASSLGTSDTGELFF.

The V and J genes are TRBV21-1 and TRBJ2-5. TRBV21-1 is assigned pseudogene status. The CDR3 extends over 17 amino acids. DNA of the CDR3: TGTGCCAGCAGCTCCTTAAGGAATCCCCGACCTCAAGAGACCCAGTACTTC. It is translated as CASSSLRNPRPQETQYF.

The chain has TRBV5-1 and TRBJ2-7; unclear D gene. The germline CDR1 and CDR2 sequences are SGHRS and YFSETQ. Trimming took 4 bases from V and 3 from J, leaving 11 bases between them. The CDR3 extends over 13 amino acids. CDR3 sequence: CASSAPSSYEQYF. In DNA, the CDR3 is TGCGCCAGCAGCGCACCCTCTAGCTACGAGCAGTACTTC.

The chain joins TRBV27 to TRBJ2-7, with D perhaps matching TRBD1 or TRBD2 (5 bases each). The CDR3 runs to 16 residues. Germline V CDR1 and CDR2: MNHEY, SMNVEV (reference sequence). Trimming pared 6 bases from V and 8 bases from J, leaving 26 bases between. The CDR3 nucleotides are TGTGCCAGCAGACCCCCCGAGGGGTACGGGGTCGAGAAGCAGTACTTC. It translates to CASRPPEGYGVEKQYF.

V and J are TRBV10-3 and TRBJ2-5; a weak D match, TRBD1 (6 bases). The CDR3 has 14 residues. V gave up 6 bases and J gave up 1 base, with 12 bases separating them. Germline CDR1 reads ENHRY; CDR2 reads SYGVKD. CDR3 nucleotides: TGTGCCATCAGACCGACAGGCCCCCAAGAGACCCAGTACTTC. Translating it yields CAIRPTGPQETQYF.

For the CDR3, the DNA is TGTGCCAGCAGCGTAGGACTAGCGGTTTACAATGAGCAGTTCTTC. Its translation is CASSVGLAVYNEQFF. V usage is TRBV7-8 and J usage is TRBJ2-1; 10 positions match TRBD2. In germline, CDR1 is SGHVS, CDR2 FQNEAQ. This CDR3 contains 15 residues. J was trimmed by 4 bases and V by 5 bases; bases with no gene match: 5.

The J gene is TRBJ1-1, the V gene TRBV18; D is undetermined. The CDR3 is 15 residues long. V was trimmed by 3 bases and J by 2 bases, leaving 13 bases between them. Germline lookup yields CDR1 KGHSH and CDR2 LQKENI. CDR3 in amino acids: CASSPSRQTNTEAFF. CDR3 bases: TGTGCCAGCTCACCTAGTAGGCAGACCAACACTGAAGCTTTCTTT.

This clone occurred a few times. This chain links TRBV20-1 with TRBJ1-1; tentative D call: TRBD1 (5 bases). V lost 5 bases and J 11 bases, leaving 15 bases between the germline ends. The CDR3 runs to 11 residues. CDR1 is DFQATT and CDR2 is SNEGSKA in the germline V gene (reference sequence). CDR3 sequence (DNA): TGCAGTGCTGGGGGGGATCTGGTGGCTTTCTTT. It specifies CSAGGDLVAFF.

The chain joins TRBV23-1 to TRBJ2-3; 9 bases align to TRBD1. TRBV23-1 is flagged as an ORF with uncertain function. The ends lost 3 bases at V and 3 bases at J; junction bases unmatched: 4. The CDR3 contains 15 residues. CDR3 in amino acids: CASSQGDRGTDTQYF. In nucleotides, the CDR3 is TGCGCCAGCAGTCAGGGTGACAGGGGGACAGATACGCAGTATTTT.

This chain joins TRBV30 and TRBJ2-2; no clear D gene. The germline gives CDR1 GTSNPN, CDR2 SVGIG (reference sequence). Trimming pared 0 bases from V and 5 bases from J, leaving 7 bases between. The CDR3 extends over 13 amino acids. The CDR3 here is CAWSVWGTGELFF. The CDR3, as DNA: TGTGCCTGGAGTGTTTGGGGTACCGGGGAGCTGTTTTTT.

The chain recombines TRBV7-8 with TRBJ1-2; 7 bases line up with TRBD1. This CDR3 spans 14 amino acids. V dropped 5 bases and J dropped 4; count of bases not matched to a gene: 7. Per the germline V gene, CDR1 is SGHVS and CDR2 is FQNEAQ. The DNA for the CDR3 is TGTGCCAGCAGCGGATACGGGGACAGCTATGGCTACACCTTC. Translation: CASSGYGDSYGYTF.

This clone was recorded once. The chain recombines TRBV20-1 with TRBJ1-1, with unresolved D. The CDR3 is 11 amino acids. V lost 7 bases, J lost 7 bases, and 13 bases lay in between. Germline V CDR1 and CDR2: DFQATT, SNEGSKA (reference sequence). The DNA for the CDR3 is TGCAGTGTCAGACGGGGTATTGAAGCTTTCTTT. Amino acid sequence: CSVRRGIEAFF.

For the CDR3, the DNA is TGTGCCTGGAGGGTCAATGAGCAGTTCTTC. Protein: CAWRVNEQFF. V is TRBV30 and J is TRBJ2-1; no firm D call. The germline V gene encodes CDR1 GTSNPN and CDR2 SVGIG (reference sequence). Trimming removed 3 bases at V and 6 bases at J, with 3 bases between. This CDR3 is built from 10 residues.

For the CDR3, the DNA is TGTGCCAGTAGTACTGGACAGGCGGGGAATGAAGGCTACACCTTC. Protein: CASSTGQAGNEGYTF. The chain recombines TRBV19 with TRBJ1-2, with 7 bases lining up with TRBD1. Unmatched junction bases numbered 13, after V lost 4 bases and J lost 8 bases. Germline-derived CDR1 and CDR2 are LNHDA and SQIVND (reference sequence). The CDR3 extends over 15 amino acids.

The CDR3 reads CASSVHQGIGETQYF. The CDR3 region has the DNA TGTGCCAGCAGTGTCCACCAGGGGATCGGAGAGACCCAGTACTTC. This chain uses TRBV6-2 or TRBV6-3 with TRBJ2-5, with D possibly TRBD1 on 6 matching bases. The V end was cut by 5 bases, the J end by 4 bases, with 17 bases between. Germline-derived CDR1 and CDR2 are MNHEY and SVGEGT. The CDR3 extends over 15 amino acids.

The chain has TRBV5-1 and TRBJ2-5; no clear D. The CDR3 is 14 residues long. V was pared by 7 bases and J by 2 bases, with 15 bases between. The germline gives CDR1 SGHRS, CDR2 YFSETQ. The CDR3 nucleotides are TGCGCCAGCTTTACTGGACGGCAGCAAGAGACCCAGTACTTC. Its translation is CASFTGRQQETQYF.

V usage is TRBV13 and J usage is TRBJ2-7, with 7 bases identical to TRBD2. V was pared by 3 bases and J by 0 bases, with 8 bases of the junction left unmatched. Germline loops: CDR1 PRHDT, CDR2 FYEKMQ (reference sequence). The CDR3 loop spans 16 amino acids. CDR3 sequence reads: CASSFRGGSASYEQYF. In DNA, the CDR3 is TGTGCCAGCAGCTTTCGTGGCGGGAGCGCCTCCTACGAGCAGTACTTC.

Written as DNA, the CDR3 is TGTGCCAGCAGCTTCAGTCGTTCGCGGGGGCCCTACAATGAGCAGTTCTTC. Its protein product is CASSFSRSRGPYNEQFF. The rearrangement links TRBV11-2 to TRBJ2-1; a possible D gene is TRBD2 (7 bases). The germline V gene encodes CDR1 SGHAT and CDR2 FQNNGV. The CDR3 has 17 amino acids. V was cut by 3 bases and J by 2 bases, with 17 bases left in between.

V gene TRBV6-1 combines with J gene TRBJ1-1; 11 nucleotides agree with TRBD1. The CDR3 covers 17 residues. The V gene's germline CDR1 is MNHNS and CDR2 SASEGT. J lost 1 base, V lost 4 bases, and 8 bases had no gene match. CDR3 amino acids: CASSVDRGRVPNTEAFF. The CDR3, as DNA: TGTGCCAGCAGTGTGGACAGGGGGCGCGTACCGAACACTGAAGCTTTCTTT.

The rearrangement joins TRBV7-9 to TRBJ2-6; D might be TRBD1 or TRBD2, each matching 5 bases. The CDR3 runs to 18 residues. V was cut by 5 bases and J by 3 bases, with 20 bases left in between. Germline values: CDR1 SEHNR, CDR2 FQNEAQ (reference sequence). The CDR3 DNA reads as TGTGCCAGCAGCACCCCCCCCGGGGCCCTAGGTGGGGCCAACGTCCTGACTTTC. This encodes CASSTPPGALGGANVLTF.

The chain combines TRBV12-3 or TRBV12-4 with TRBJ1-5; no clear D. V gave up 5 bases and J gave up 4 bases, with 9 bases separating them. CDR3 size: 13 residues. The DNA for the CDR3 is TGTGCCAGCAGTCGTCGACAAAATCAGCCCCAGCATTTT. Its translation: CASSRRQNQPQHF.

This chain uses TRBV6-5 with TRBJ1-2; TRBD1 is a possible D gene (5 bases). Germline CDR1 and CDR2: MNHEY and SVGAGI. The CDR3 runs 14 residues. Between the trimmed V and J ends, which lost 7 bases and 8 bases, there was a span of 20 bases. As DNA, the CDR3 is TGTGCCAGCACGCCTCAGGCGGGGCTAGGCGGCTACACCTTC. The encoded protein is CASTPQAGLGGYTF.

The V call is TRBV14, the J call TRBJ2-7; the match to TRBD1 covers 10 bases. From germline, CDR1 is SGHDN and CDR2 FVKESK. This CDR3 comprises 14 residues. V was pared by 5 bases and J by 6 bases, with 7 bases of the junction left unmatched. CDR3 protein: CASSLGDRGFEQYF. The CDR3 DNA is TGTGCCAGCAGCTTAGGGGACAGGGGATTCGAGCAGTACTTC.

The chain recombines TRBV30 with TRBJ2-4; D is possibly TRBD1 or TRBD2 (5 bases each). CDR1 is GTSNPN and CDR2 is SVGIG in the germline V gene (reference sequence). The CDR3 contains 15 residues. The V end lost 8 bases, the J end lost 0 bases, and 17 bases lay between the germline ends. The CDR3 DNA reads as TGTGCCCTCGGTGGGACCCTTCGAGCCAAAAACATTCAGTACTTC. Its translation is CALGGTLRAKNIQYF.

The rearrangement joins TRBV28 to TRBJ1-1; 8 bases fit TRBD1. The CDR3 is 15 residues long. Germline CDR1 reads MDHEN; CDR2 reads SYDVKM. J was trimmed by 1 base and V by 3 bases; bases with no gene match: 4. CDR3 sequence reads: CASSLPGTGNTEAFF. CDR3 nucleotides: TGTGCCAGCAGTTTGCCCGGGACAGGGAACACTGAAGCTTTCTTT.

The chain recombines TRBV19 with TRBJ2-1, with D possibly being TRBD1 (5 bases). Trimming took off 7 bases at V and 0 bases at J, with 16 bases between the two ends. Looked up from germline, CDR1 is LNHDA and CDR2 is SQIVND (reference sequence). This CDR3 region has 16 residues. CDR3 loop: CASTLTATVSYNEQFF. The CDR3 DNA reads as TGTGCCAGTACCTTGACAGCAACCGTCTCCTACAATGAGCAGTTCTTC.